Listed here is a single T cell receptor beta chain. The record originates from a study of blood T cell repertoires in COVID-19. The table came from immunoSEQ multiplex PCR; TCRdb's copy has only in-frame clones and leaves some out. The top ten hold under 30% of the sample, which has approximately 190,000 clones, 86% seen once. The age range of participants was about 18 to 95 years, with residence in around 22 US areas. This CDR3 region has 18 residues. V shed 1 base and J shed 2 bases, with 18 bases lying between them. Germline lookup yields CDR1 MGHRA and CDR2 YSYEKL. The receptor was isolated from a woman aged 40 to 55 in a cohort exposed to, infected with or recovered from COVID-19 (not recorded which). The V gene is TRBV4-1, the J gene TRBJ1-5, with no clear D. Sequencing used PBMCs or T cells enriched from blood (not recorded which). In nucleotides, the CDR3 is TGCGCCAGCAGCCAAGGTACAATTAGGAGGAGCGGCAATCAGCCCCAGCATTTT. Translated, it gives CASSQGTIRRSGNQPQHF.